This T cell receptor beta chain was found in a study of blood T cell repertoires in COVID-19. TCRdb's table, derived via immunoSEQ multiplex PCR, lists solely in-frame clones and lacks some. The table lists about 160,000 clones, roughly 88% of them singletons. The CDR3 sequence is 17 residues long. The V and J ends lost 2 bases and 3 bases, in that order; junction bases with no gene match: 11. CDR1 is SGHTA and CDR2 is FQGNSA in the germline V gene. The sample taken for sequencing was peripheral blood. This sequence was found in an elderly woman with active or convalescent COVID-19. The chain joins TRBV7-2 to TRBJ2-3, with 7 bases that match TRBD2. CDR3 DNA sequence: TGTGCCAGCAGCTTACAGACTAGCCCCCGTTTGACAGATACGCAGTATTTT. This translates into CASSLQTSPRLTDTQYF.